This TCR beta chain was documented in a study of OX40 agonist ivuxolimab in advanced cancers. Repertoires were generated with immunoSEQ multiplex PCR, while TCRdb's copy carries only in-frame clones and drops some. The sample comprises about 66,000 clones, about 90% of which are singletons, and 2% to 2.5% rests with the top ten. Germline lookup yields CDR1 ENHRY and CDR2 SYGVKD. This CDR3 has 18 amino acids. The V end lost 0 bases, the J end lost 3 bases, and 19 bases lay between the germline ends. The specimen was CD4+ or CD8+ T cells sorted from blood, collected in a trial of the OX40 agonist ivuxolimab. The chain uses TRBV10-3 and TRBJ2-3; possible D gene TRBD2, 6 bases. The clonotype originates from an adult with an advanced solid tumor such as melanoma, head and neck, liver or kidney cancer. CDR3 DNA sequence: TGTGCCATCAGTGAGTCGACTCTAGATACGGGGGTTACAGATACGCAGTATTTT. This gives the protein CAISESTLDTGVTDTQYF.